The 2 T cell receptor beta chains below were found in one sample sequenced in a study of blood T cell repertoires in COVID-19. Only in-frame clones appear in the TCRdb table, and some are missing; sequencing was by immunoSEQ multiplex PCR. Of 55,000 to 80,000 clones listed, just over 90% were seen once; the top ten hold around 1.5%. Sequencing used peripheral blood. These TCRs come from a human donor in a cohort sampled during active COVID-19.

J is TRBJ2-2 and V is TRBV4-1; TRBD2 matches 13 bases. The V gene's germline CDR1 is MGHRA and CDR2 YSYEKL. V trimming: 1 base; J trimming: 1 base; junction bases outside the gene matches: 9. This CDR3 spans 20 amino acids. CDR3 amino acids: CASSQGTRTSGSRNTGELFF. The CDR3 nucleotides are TGCGCCAGCAGCCAAGGGACTAGGACTAGCGGGAGCAGGAACACCGGGGAGCTGTTTTTT.

V and J are TRBV12-3 or TRBV12-4 and TRBJ1-1; no reliable D call. The CDR3 runs 13 residues. V was shortened by 7 bases and J by 9 bases, with 18 bases between the two germline ends. CDR3 amino acids: CASTNWATDKAFF. The CDR3, as DNA: TGTGCCAGCACCAACTGGGCAACGGATAAAGCTTTCTTT.